This TCR beta chain is drawn from a study of blood T cell repertoires in COVID-19. Under the authors' procedure: Amplified reference gene primers provided the basis for estimating nucleated cell counts. Assay: immunoSEQ multiplex PCR; the TCRdb copy retains only in-frame clones and omits some. D and trimming were read from the DNA, whereas the V and J calls and clone size are those reported in that table. The sample holds about 120,000 clones, 85% seen once. The V end was cut by 7 bases, the J end by 5 bases, with 9 bases between. CDR3 length: 12 residues. Per germline, CDR1 SNHLY and CDR2 FYNNEI. This TCR came from an elderly man with acute or convalescent COVID-19. Sequenced input: peripheral blood. This chain joins TRBV2 and TRBJ1-5; tentatively, D is TRBD1 (5 bases). CDR3 protein: CASTRGDQPQHF. In DNA form, the CDR3 reads TGTGCCAGCACTAGGGGCGATCAGCCCCAGCATTTT.